The 29 T cell receptor beta chains given below trace back to one sample, sequenced in a study of blood T cell repertoires in COVID-19. The data were produced by immunoSEQ multiplex PCR, yet TCRdb's version contains in-frame clones alone and is incomplete. There are roughly 140,000 clones in the sample; more than 70% occur only once, and more than 9% lies in the top ten. The sample comprised peripheral blood. Receptors were obtained from a man aged 50-59 years with active or convalescent COVID-19.

J is TRBJ1-3 and V is TRBV18; TRBD1 matches 7 bases. The CDR3 has 15 amino acids. J gave up 7 bases and V 0 bases, and 6 bases lay outside the gene matches. Germline lookup yields CDR1 KGHSH and CDR2 LQKENI. The CDR3 coding sequence is TGTGCCAGCTCACCACCAACAGGGGTGCGGAACACCATATATTTT. It codes for CASSPPTGVRNTIYF.

Only one count was recorded for this clone. The chain recombines TRBV10-3 with TRBJ1-2; 12 bases are shared with TRBD1. Germline lookup yields CDR1 ENHRY and CDR2 SYGVKD. The V segment lost 7 bases and the J segment 7 bases; nucleotides outside the gene matches: 10. The CDR3 loop spans 15 amino acids. CDR3 residues: CAITSGTGGAAGYTF. In DNA form, the CDR3 reads TGTGCCATCACCTCCGGGACAGGGGGCGCGGCTGGCTACACCTTC.

The chain combines TRBV2 with TRBJ1-1; 7 positions agree with TRBD1. The CDR3 consists of 13 residues. V was clipped by 6 bases and J by 4 bases; unmatched bases: 5. Germline V gene sequence: CDR1 SNHLY, CDR2 FYNNEI. The CDR3 here is CASRGTVFTEAFF. In DNA, the CDR3 is TGTGCCAGCAGGGGGACAGTCTTCACTGAAGCTTTCTTT.

The rearrangement uses TRBV11-2 and TRBJ1-1; tentative D call: TRBD1 (5 bases). The V gene lost 1 base and the J gene lost 5 bases, with 11 bases spanning the gap. CDR1 is SGHAT, CDR2 FQNNGV, per germline. This CDR3 contains 14 residues. The CDR3 DNA sequence: TGTGCCAGCAGCTTAGTTCAGGGTAGGACTGAAGCTTTCTTT. The encoded protein is CASSLVQGRTEAFF. The full variable domain, in which reference TRBV11-2 and TRBJ1-1 provide the parts outside the CDR3, is EAGVAQSPRYKIIEKRQSVAFWCNPISGHATLYWYQQILGQGPKLLIQFQNNGVVDDSQLPKDRFSAERLKGVDSTLKIQPAKLEDSAVYLCASSLVQGRTEAFFGQGTRLTVV.

This sequence joins TRBV5-8 and TRBJ1-4; D is undetermined. This CDR3 is 14 amino acids long. Germline CDR1 is SGHTS and CDR2 is YDEGEE. Trimming removed 5 bases at V and 5 bases at J, with 13 bases between. CDR3 sequence: CASRGGPGNEKLFF. DNA of the CDR3: TGTGCCAGCAGGGGAGGGCCCGGGAATGAAAAACTGTTTTTT.

The V call is TRBV28, the J call TRBJ1-5; 7 bases map to TRBD1. Germline lookup yields CDR1 MDHEN and CDR2 SYDVKM. The V gene end was trimmed by 7 bases and the J gene end by 6 bases; junction bases not matched to a gene: 12. The CDR3 runs 15 residues. The CDR3 region has the DNA TGTGCCAGCACCCCCCCAAGACAGGGCTTTCAGCCCCAGCATTTT. The encoded protein is CASTPPRQGFQPQHF.

The chain joins TRBV7-4 to TRBJ2-7, with D uncertain. V lost 3 bases, J lost 2 bases, and 8 bases lay in between. The length of the CDR3 is 13 residues. CDR1 is SGHVT and CDR2 is SQSDAQ in the germline V gene. The DNA of the CDR3 is TGTGCCAGCAGCTTGTTGCGAACCTACGAGCAGTACTTC. Encoded protein: CASSLLRTYEQYF. The variable domain in full, completed from reference TRBV7-4 and TRBJ2-7, reads GAGVSQSPRYKVAKRGRDVALRCDSISGHVTLYWYRQTLGQGSEVLTYSQSDAQRDKSGRPSGRFSAERPERSVSTLKIQRTEQGDSAVYLCASSLLRTYEQYFGPGTRLTVT.

The genes are TRBV28 and TRBJ2-2; 7 bases are a match to TRBD2. With 6 bases clipped from V and 4 bases from J, the junction kept 8 bases outside the gene matches. In germline, CDR1 is MDHEN, CDR2 SYDVKM. The CDR3 sequence is 15 residues long. DNA of the CDR3: TGTGCCAGCAGCGTCACGCGGGGGATCACCGGGGAGCTGTTTTTT. Protein product: CASSVTRGITGELFF.

The gene calls are TRBV27 and TRBJ2-7; 13 bases are shared with TRBD2. With V trimmed by 5 bases and J by 5 bases, 12 bases remained unmatched. CDR1 is MNHEY and CDR2 is SMNVEV in the germline V gene (reference sequence). The CDR3 loop spans 17 amino acids. CDR3 in amino acids: CASSPTRLAGGWHEQYF. DNA of the CDR3: TGTGCCAGCAGTCCAACCCGACTAGCGGGAGGCTGGCACGAGCAGTACTTC.

This rearrangement joins TRBV10-3 to TRBJ2-3; TRBD2 might be the D (6 bases). V lost 8 bases, J lost 0 bases, and 15 bases lay in between. There are 15 residues in the CDR3. Germline V gives CDR1 ENHRY, CDR2 SYGVKD. In DNA form, the CDR3 reads TGTGCCATCGGCGAAGGCGGGGCGAGCACAGATACGCAGTATTTT. Translation gives CAIGEGGASTDTQYF.

This clone was seen a single time. J is TRBJ2-5 and V is TRBV18, with 7 bases aligning to TRBD2. The CDR3 sequence is 17 residues long. Germline V CDR1 and CDR2: KGHSH, LQKENI. The junction had 15 bases not matched to a gene; V was cut back by 3 bases and J by 5 bases. CDR3 loop: CASSPFNVAGAKETQYF. The CDR3 coding sequence is TGTGCCAGCTCACCTTTTAACGTGGCGGGAGCTAAGGAGACCCAGTACTTC.

This chain links TRBV11-2 with TRBJ2-1; 11 bases match TRBD2. The V gene end was trimmed by 5 bases and the J gene end by 6 bases; junction bases not matched to a gene: 9. CDR3 size: 16 residues. The germline CDR1 and CDR2 sequences are SGHAT and FQNNGV. Here the CDR3 reads CASSLRATSGTNEQFF. For the CDR3, the DNA is TGTGCCAGCAGCCTTAGGGCGACTAGCGGGACCAATGAGCAGTTCTTC. Full variable domain (rest looked up from reference TRBV11-2 and TRBJ2-1): EAGVAQSPRYKIIEKRQSVAFWCNPISGHATLYWYQQILGQGPKLLIQFQNNGVVDDSQLPKDRFSAERLKGVDSTLKIQPAKLEDSAVYLCASSLRATSGTNEQFFGPGTRLTVL.

This clone occurred once. CDR3 bases: TGTGCCAGCAGTGACCACAGGGTAACCTCGTACGAGCAGTACTTC. Its translation is CASSDHRVTSYEQYF. V is TRBV25-1 and J is TRBJ2-7, with D tentatively TRBD1 (6 bases). The germline gives CDR1 MGHDK, CDR2 SYGVNS. Trimming took 3 bases from V and 4 from J, leaving 16 bases between them. The CDR3 is made up of 15 amino acids.

V and J are TRBV19 and TRBJ1-4; weak D call: TRBD1 (5 bases). The CDR3 is 17 amino acids. Germline assignment: CDR1 LNHDA and CDR2 SQIVND (reference sequence). V shed 4 bases and J shed 0 bases, with 15 bases lying between them. The CDR3 loop is CASSTLVGGATNEKLFF. The CDR3 DNA reads as TGTGCCAGTAGTACCCTCGTGGGGGGGGCAACTAATGAAAAACTGTTTTTT.

The V and J genes are TRBV29-1 and TRBJ2-7, with 12 bases fitting TRBD1. Germline lookup yields CDR1 SQVTM and CDR2 ANQGSEA. The CDR3 loop spans 14 amino acids. V dropped 4 bases and J dropped 5; count of bases not matched to a gene: 6. The CDR3 region is CSVVRDRGLDEQYF. The DNA of the CDR3 is TGCAGCGTTGTTCGGGACAGGGGGCTTGACGAGCAGTACTTC.

The chain has TRBV11-2 and TRBJ2-5; 10 bases map to TRBD2. V was pared by 4 bases and J by 5 bases, with 7 bases of the junction left unmatched. The CDR3 is 15 residues long. Per the germline V gene, CDR1 is SGHAT and CDR2 is FQNNGV. The CDR3 bases are TGTGCCAGCAGCTGGGGTAGCGGGAGGCAGGAGACCCAGTACTTC. This gives the protein CASSWGSGRQETQYF.

This chain joins TRBV5-1 and TRBJ2-5, with 9 bases lining up with TRBD1. Per the germline V gene, CDR1 is SGHRS and CDR2 is YFSETQ. V shed 4 bases and J 5 bases; nucleotides not matched to a gene: 6. The CDR3 spans 14 residues. CDR3 sequence: CASSPTGGMETQYF. In DNA, the CDR3 is TGCGCCAGCAGCCCCACAGGGGGCATGGAGACCCAGTACTTC.

V gene TRBV5-4 combines with J gene TRBJ2-3; TRBD2 agrees at 14 bases. This CDR3 is 18 amino acids long. From germline, CDR1 is SGHNT and CDR2 YYREEE (reference sequence). The trim removed 3 bases at V and 0 bases at J, leaving 6 bases unmatched. The CDR3 bases are TGTGCCAGCAGCTCCGGACTAGCGGGAGGTCCTAGCACAGATACGCAGTATTTT. Its translation is CASSSGLAGGPSTDTQYF.

The CDR3: CASSNRQARTDTQYF. As DNA, the CDR3 is TGTGCCAGTAGTAACAGACAGGCTCGCACAGATACGCAGTATTTT. This sequence joins TRBV19 and TRBJ2-3; tentatively, D is TRBD1 (6 bases). This CDR3 contains 15 residues. V dropped 4 bases and J dropped 1 base, with 12 bases sitting between them. Per the germline V gene, CDR1 is LNHDA and CDR2 is SQIVND (reference sequence). Supplemented by reference TRBV19 and TRBJ2-3, the full variable domain reads DGGITQSPKYLFRKEGQNVTLSCEQNLNHDAMYWYRQDPGQGLRLIYYSQIVNDFQKGDIAEGYSVSREKKESFPLTVTSAQKNPTAFYLCASSNRQARTDTQYFGPGTRLTVL.

The CDR3 region has the DNA TGTGCCAGCAGCTTGGGCACAGGGAGACCCCTCCACTTT. This encodes CASSLGTGRPLHF. The V and J genes are TRBV5-6 and TRBJ1-6; D might be TRBD1 (6 bases). Looked up from germline, CDR1 is SGHDT and CDR2 is YYEEEE. This CDR3 has 13 residues. Trimming took 0 bases from V and 12 from J, leaving 10 bases between them.

The chain combines TRBV2 with TRBJ1-4, with D possibly TRBD1 on 5 matching bases. Germline V gene data show CDR1 as SNHLY and CDR2 as FYNNEI. The CDR3 is made up of 13 amino acids. Trimming removed 7 bases from V and 6 bases from J, with 12 bases in between. The CDR3 DNA reads TGTGCCAGCAACAGGTTAAGGGATGAAAAACTGTTTTTT. Translating it yields CASNRLRDEKLFF.

V is TRBV6-4 and J is TRBJ2-3, with D possibly TRBD2 on 6 matching bases. V was trimmed by 6 bases and J by 0 bases, leaving 16 bases between them. The CDR3 is made up of 16 amino acids. CDR1 and CDR2 (germline): MRHNA, SNTAGT. CDR3 loop: CASSREAGISTDTQYF. CDR3 DNA sequence: TGTGCCAGCAGCAGGGAAGCGGGTATTAGCACAGATACGCAGTATTTT.

The chain uses TRBV28 and TRBJ2-1; 7 bases align to TRBD1. This CDR3 is 14 amino acids long. V shed 4 bases, J shed 10 bases, and the junction held 10 bases outside the gene matches. Germline loops: CDR1 MDHEN, CDR2 SYDVKM. In DNA, the CDR3 is TGTGCCAGCAGTTCCGGGACAGAGAGTTGGGAGCAGTTCTTC. Translated: CASSSGTESWEQFF.

V gene TRBV24-1 combines with J gene TRBJ2-3; 9 bases agree with TRBD2. J gave up 4 bases and V 9 bases, and 13 bases lay outside the gene matches. Germline lookup yields CDR1 KGHDR and CDR2 SFDVKD. The CDR3 extends over 16 amino acids. The CDR3 spells CATSRRGGLMADTQYF. CDR3 coding DNA: TGTGCCACCTCCCGGCGGGGGGGGTTAATGGCAGATACGCAGTATTTT.

The chain employs TRBV14 and TRBJ2-7; D ambiguous. In germline, CDR1 is SGHDN, CDR2 FVKESK. There are 15 residues in the CDR3. Trimming removed 0 bases from V and 0 bases from J, with 9 bases in between. CDR3 bases: TGTGCCAGCAGCCAAGATAAGGAGCGCTCCTACGAGCAGTACTTC. It specifies CASSQDKERSYEQYF.

The rearrangement uses TRBV30 and TRBJ2-2, with 7 bases lining up with TRBD1. In germline, CDR1 is GTSNPN, CDR2 SVGIG (reference sequence). The CDR3 consists of 14 residues. The V segment lost 2 bases and the J segment 6 bases; nucleotides outside the gene matches: 6. The CDR3 DNA reads as TGTGCCTGGAGTATCACAGGGGAGTCCGGGGAGCTGTTTTTT. Protein: CAWSITGESGELFF.

CDR3 DNA: TGTGCCAGCAGCTGGGACAGGGGGCTGGATGAGCAGTTCTTC. It encodes CASSWDRGLDEQFF. V gene TRBV7-9 combines with J gene TRBJ2-1; 12 bases agree with TRBD1. CDR3 length: 14 residues. The ends lost 4 bases at V and 8 bases at J; junction bases unmatched: 3. Looked up from germline, CDR1 is SEHNR and CDR2 is FQNEAQ (reference sequence).

This chain connects TRBV3-1 (or the pseudogene TRBV3-2) to TRBJ1-1, with D maybe TRBD1 (6 bases). CDR3 size: 15 residues. Trimming shortened V by 0 bases and J by 3 bases, and 11 bases separated the two germline ends. From germline, CDR1 is LGHDT and CDR2 YNNKEL (reference sequence). The CDR3 here is CASSQDWGLDTEAFF. The CDR3 nucleotides are TGTGCCAGCAGCCAAGACTGGGGGCTGGACACTGAAGCTTTCTTT.

The J gene is TRBJ2-4, the V gene TRBV6-5; 8 nucleotides agree with TRBD1. CDR1 is MNHEY and CDR2 is SVGAGI in the germline V gene. This CDR3 is built from 14 residues. Trimming took 6 bases from V and 7 from J; bases not matched to a gene: 8. The CDR3 reads CASSSDRGLNIQYF. CDR3 nucleotide sequence: TGTGCCAGCAGCTCCGACAGGGGATTGAACATTCAGTACTTC.